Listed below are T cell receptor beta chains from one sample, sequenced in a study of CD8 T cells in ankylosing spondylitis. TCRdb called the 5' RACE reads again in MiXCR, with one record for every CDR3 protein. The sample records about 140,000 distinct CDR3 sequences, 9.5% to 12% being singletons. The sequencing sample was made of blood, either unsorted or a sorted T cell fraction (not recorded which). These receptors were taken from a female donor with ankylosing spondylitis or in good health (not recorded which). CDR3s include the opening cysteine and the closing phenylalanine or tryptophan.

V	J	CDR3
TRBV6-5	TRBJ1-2	CASVAQGYGYTF
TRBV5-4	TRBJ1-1	CASSRRASTEAFF
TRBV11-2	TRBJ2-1	CASSLGQNNEQFF
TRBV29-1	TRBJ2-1	CSVQMDRGFGNEQFF
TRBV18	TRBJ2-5	CASSSGHQETQYF
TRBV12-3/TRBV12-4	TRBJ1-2	CASSFGSDSYGYTF
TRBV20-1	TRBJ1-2	CSAPPHGANYGYTF
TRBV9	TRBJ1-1	CASSDSGGGDTEAFF
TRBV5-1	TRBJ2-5	CASSELAQETQYF
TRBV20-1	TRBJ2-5	CSELGQETQYF
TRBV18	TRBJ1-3	CASSPKFGTTTLGNTIYF
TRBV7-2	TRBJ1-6	CASSLLRGNNSPLHF
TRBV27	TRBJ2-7	CASSLGTNYEQYF
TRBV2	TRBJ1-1	CATGLAGNTEAFF
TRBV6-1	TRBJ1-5	CASKETGFNQPQHF
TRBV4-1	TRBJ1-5	CASSWDTNNQPQHF
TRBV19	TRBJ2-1	CASIPSGGVNEQFF
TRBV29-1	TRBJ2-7	CSVQTGGSYEQYF
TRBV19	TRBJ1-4	CASSIGAGRRFEKLFF
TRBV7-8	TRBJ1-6	CASSPMTGSYNSPLHF
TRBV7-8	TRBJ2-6	CASTGTVSGANVLTF